This T cell receptor beta chain was sequenced for a study of graft-versus-host responses after intestinal transplantation. About the study: Isolated intestinal, liver-intestinal, or multivisceral transplants were what recipients had. Following induction with anti-thymocyte globulin, all recipients were given tacrolimus and steroids for roughly three years.

The table came from immunoSEQ multiplex PCR; TCRdb's copy has only in-frame clones and leaves some out. The sample has tens of thousands of clones; about 89% are singletons. Study results and caveats: Recipient marrow harbored GvH clones, some of which surfaced first in ileum or blood. High graft-versus-host to host-versus-graft clonal ratios were found in allografts of patients who had graft-donor T cell macrochimerism.

The CDR3 loop spans 14 amino acids. CDR1 and CDR2 from the germline V gene are SGHAT and FQNNGV. The germline V and J ends were trimmed by 2 bases and 6 bases, with 11 bases remaining between them. On this clone itself: Its specificity is unknown.

The chain recombines TRBV11-2 with TRBJ2-1; D gene uncertain. The sample in question was PBMCs, obtained around 320 days after intestinal transplant. This TCR was sampled from a human patient who received an intestinal transplant, so some T cells may come from the graft donor. The DNA for the CDR3 is TGTGCCAGCAGCTTATCAGGCAGCGCCAATGAGCAGTTCTTC. Translation: CASSLSGSANEQFF.